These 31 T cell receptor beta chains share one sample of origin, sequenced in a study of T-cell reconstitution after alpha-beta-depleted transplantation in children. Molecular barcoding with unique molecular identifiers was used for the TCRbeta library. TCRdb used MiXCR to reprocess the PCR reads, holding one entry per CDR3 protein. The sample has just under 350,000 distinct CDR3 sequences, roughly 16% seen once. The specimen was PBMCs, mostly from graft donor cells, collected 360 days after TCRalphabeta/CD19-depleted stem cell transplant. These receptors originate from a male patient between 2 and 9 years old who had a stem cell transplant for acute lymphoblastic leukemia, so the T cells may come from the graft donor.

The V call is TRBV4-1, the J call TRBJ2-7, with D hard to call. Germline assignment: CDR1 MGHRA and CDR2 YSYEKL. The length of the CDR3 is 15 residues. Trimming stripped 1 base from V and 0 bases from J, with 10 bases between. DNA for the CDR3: TGCGCCAGCAGCCAAGCTTTGGGTTCCTCCTACGAGCAGTACTTC. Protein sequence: CASSQALGSSYEQYF.

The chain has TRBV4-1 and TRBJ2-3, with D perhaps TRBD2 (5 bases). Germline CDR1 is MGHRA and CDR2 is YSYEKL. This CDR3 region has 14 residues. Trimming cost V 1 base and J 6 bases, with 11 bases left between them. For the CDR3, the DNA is TGCGCCAGCAGCCAAGCGAACTCGGGGGATACGCAGTATTTT. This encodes CASSQANSGDTQYF.

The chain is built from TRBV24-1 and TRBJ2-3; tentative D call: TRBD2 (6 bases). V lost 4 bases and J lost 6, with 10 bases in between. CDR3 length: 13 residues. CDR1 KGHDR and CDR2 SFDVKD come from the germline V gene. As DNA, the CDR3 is TGTGCCACCAGTGAGCCAGGAGGGGATACGCAGTATTTT. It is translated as CATSEPGGDTQYF.

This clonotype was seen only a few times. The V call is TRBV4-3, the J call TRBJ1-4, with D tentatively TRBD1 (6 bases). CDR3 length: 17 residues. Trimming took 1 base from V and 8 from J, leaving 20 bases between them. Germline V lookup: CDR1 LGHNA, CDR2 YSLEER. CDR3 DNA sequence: TGCGCCAGCAGCCAAGGACAGGCCCAATCTTTGGACGAAAAACTGTTTTTT. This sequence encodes CASSQGQAQSLDEKLFF.

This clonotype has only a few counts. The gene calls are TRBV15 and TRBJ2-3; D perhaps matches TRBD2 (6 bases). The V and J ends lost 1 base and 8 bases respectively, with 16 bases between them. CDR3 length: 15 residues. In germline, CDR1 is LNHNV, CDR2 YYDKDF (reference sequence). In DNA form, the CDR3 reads TGTGCCACCAGCAGAGGACAGCTTGCAGCGGGTACGCAGTATTTT. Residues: CATSRGQLAAGTQYF.

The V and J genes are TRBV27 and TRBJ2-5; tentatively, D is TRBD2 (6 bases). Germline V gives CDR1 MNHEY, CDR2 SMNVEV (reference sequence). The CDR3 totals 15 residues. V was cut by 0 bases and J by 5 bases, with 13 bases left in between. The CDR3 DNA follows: TGTGCCAGCAGTTTATCCGCGGGATTAGGGGAGACCCAGTACTTC. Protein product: CASSLSAGLGETQYF.

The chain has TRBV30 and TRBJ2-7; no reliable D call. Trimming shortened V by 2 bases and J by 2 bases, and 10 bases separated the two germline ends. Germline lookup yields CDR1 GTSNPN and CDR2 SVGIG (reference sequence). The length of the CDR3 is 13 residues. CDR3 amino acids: CAWSLTPTYEQYF. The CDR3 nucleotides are TGTGCCTGGAGTTTGACACCAACCTACGAGCAGTACTTC.

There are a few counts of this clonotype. The CDR3 loop is CASSWDYGGAWAEAFF. The CDR3 DNA follows: TGTGCCAGCAGTTGGGATTACGGGGGCGCCTGGGCTGAAGCTTTCTTT. This chain connects TRBV12-3 or TRBV12-4 to TRBJ1-1, with D possibly being TRBD1 (6 bases). The CDR3 is 16 residues long. With 4 bases removed from V and 6 bases from J, the gap between germline ends came to 21 bases.

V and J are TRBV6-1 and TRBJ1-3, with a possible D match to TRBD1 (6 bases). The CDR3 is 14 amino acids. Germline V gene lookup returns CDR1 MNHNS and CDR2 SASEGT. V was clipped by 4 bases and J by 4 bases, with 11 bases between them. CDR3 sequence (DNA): TGTGCCAGCAGTGGTCAGGGGCCCGGAAACACCATATATTTT. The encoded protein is CASSGQGPGNTIYF.

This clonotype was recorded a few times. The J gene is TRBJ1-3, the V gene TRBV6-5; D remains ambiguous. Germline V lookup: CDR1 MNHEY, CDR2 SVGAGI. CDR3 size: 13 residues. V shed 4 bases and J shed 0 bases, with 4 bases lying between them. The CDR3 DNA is TGTGCCAGCAGTTGGCGCTCTGGAAACACCATATATTTT. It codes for CASSWRSGNTIYF.

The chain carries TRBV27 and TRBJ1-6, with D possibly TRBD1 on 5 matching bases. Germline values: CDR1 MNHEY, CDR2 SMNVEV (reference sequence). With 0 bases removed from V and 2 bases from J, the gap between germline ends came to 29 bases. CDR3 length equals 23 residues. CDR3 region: CASSLSVAINSGEIWTYNSPLHF. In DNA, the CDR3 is TGTGCCAGCAGTTTATCCGTAGCAATCAACTCGGGGGAAATCTGGACCTATAATTCACCCCTCCACTTT.

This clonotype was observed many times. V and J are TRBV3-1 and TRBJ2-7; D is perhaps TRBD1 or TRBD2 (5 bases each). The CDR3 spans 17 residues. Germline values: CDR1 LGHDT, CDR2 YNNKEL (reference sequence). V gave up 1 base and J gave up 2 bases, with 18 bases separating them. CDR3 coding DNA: TGTGCCAGCAGCCAAGGCGGATGGGGGATCAGACCCTACGAGCAGTACTTC. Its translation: CASSQGGWGIRPYEQYF.

The CDR3 loop reads CASTTPGTQETQYF. CDR3 nucleotides: TGTGCCAGCACCACTCCGGGAACCCAAGAGACCCAGTACTTC. The V gene is TRBV28, the J gene TRBJ2-5, with D maybe TRBD2 (5 bases). Trimming left V 7 bases short and J 1 base short, with 13 bases between. CDR3 length: 14 residues. Germline V gene data show CDR1 as MDHEN and CDR2 as SYDVKM.

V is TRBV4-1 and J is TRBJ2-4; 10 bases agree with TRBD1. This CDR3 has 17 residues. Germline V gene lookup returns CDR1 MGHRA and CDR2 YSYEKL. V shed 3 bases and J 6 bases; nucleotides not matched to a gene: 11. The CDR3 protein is CASSHPRDRGISNIQYF. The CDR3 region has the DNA TGCGCCAGCAGCCACCCCCGGGACAGGGGTATTTCAAACATTCAGTACTTC.

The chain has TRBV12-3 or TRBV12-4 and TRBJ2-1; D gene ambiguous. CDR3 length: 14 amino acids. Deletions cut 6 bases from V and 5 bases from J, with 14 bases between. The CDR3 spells CASSRKQPHNEQFF. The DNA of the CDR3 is TGTGCCAGCAGCCGGAAACAACCCCACAATGAGCAGTTCTTC.

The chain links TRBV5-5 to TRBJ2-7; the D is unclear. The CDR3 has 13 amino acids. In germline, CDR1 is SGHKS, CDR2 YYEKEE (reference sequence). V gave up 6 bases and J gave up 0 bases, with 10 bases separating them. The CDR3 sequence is CASTMTLSYEQYF. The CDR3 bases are TGTGCCAGCACCATGACACTCTCCTACGAGCAGTACTTC.

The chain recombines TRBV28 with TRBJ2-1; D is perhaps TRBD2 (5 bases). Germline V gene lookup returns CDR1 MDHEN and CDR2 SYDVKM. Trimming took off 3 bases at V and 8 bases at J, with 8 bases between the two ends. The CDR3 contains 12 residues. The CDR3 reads CASSFGSDEQFF. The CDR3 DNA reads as TGTGCCAGCAGTTTCGGTAGCGATGAGCAGTTCTTC.

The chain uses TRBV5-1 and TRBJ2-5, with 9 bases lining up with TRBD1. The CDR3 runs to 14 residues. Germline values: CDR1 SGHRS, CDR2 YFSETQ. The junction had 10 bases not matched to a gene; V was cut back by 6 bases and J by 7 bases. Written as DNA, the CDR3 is TGCGCCAGCACCGGGGACAGGGTTAGTGTGACCCAGTACTTC. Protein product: CASTGDRVSVTQYF.

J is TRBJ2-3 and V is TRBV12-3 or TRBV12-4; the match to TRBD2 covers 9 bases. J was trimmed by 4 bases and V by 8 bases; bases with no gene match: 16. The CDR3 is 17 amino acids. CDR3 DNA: TGTGCCAGCGCGAACCCGCGGCGGGAGGGATTCGCAGATACGCAGTATTTT. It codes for CASANPRREGFADTQYF.

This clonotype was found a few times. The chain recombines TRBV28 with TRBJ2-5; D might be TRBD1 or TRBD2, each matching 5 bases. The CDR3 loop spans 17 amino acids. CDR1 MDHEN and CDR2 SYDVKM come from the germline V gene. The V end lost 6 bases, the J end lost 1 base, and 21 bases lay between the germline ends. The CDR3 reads CASSSFSPGTAQETQYF. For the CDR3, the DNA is TGTGCCAGCAGCTCATTCTCTCCCGGGACGGCCCAAGAGACCCAGTACTTC.

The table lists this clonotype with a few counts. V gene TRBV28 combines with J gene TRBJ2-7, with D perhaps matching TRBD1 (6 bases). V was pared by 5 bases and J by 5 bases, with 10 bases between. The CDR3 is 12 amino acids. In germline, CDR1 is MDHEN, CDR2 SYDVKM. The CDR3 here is CASSNQGNEQYF. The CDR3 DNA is TGTGCCAGCAGTAACCAGGGGAACGAGCAGTACTTC.

Written as DNA, the CDR3 is TGTGCCAGCAGTGAGGCATCGGGAGGGAATTTCTTC. Protein product: CASSEASGGNFF. The genes are TRBV25-1 and TRBJ2-1; TRBD2 agrees at 8 bases. The junction had 8 bases not matched to a gene; V was cut back by 3 bases and J by 16 bases. Per germline, CDR1 MGHDK and CDR2 SYGVNS. The CDR3 runs 12 residues.

This chain's CDR3 is CSAGTGGRETQYF. CDR3 nucleotides: TGCAGTGCAGGGACAGGGGGTAGGGAGACCCAGTACTTC. The rearrangement joins TRBV20-1 to TRBJ2-5; 11 bases match TRBD1. V was clipped by 6 bases and J by 5 bases; unmatched bases: 5. Germline V gene lookup returns CDR1 DFQATT and CDR2 SNEGSKA (reference sequence). The CDR3 has 13 amino acids.

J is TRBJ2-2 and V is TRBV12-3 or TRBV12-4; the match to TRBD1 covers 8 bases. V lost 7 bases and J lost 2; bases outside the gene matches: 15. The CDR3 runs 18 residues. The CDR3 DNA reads TGTGCCAGCACCAGGACAGGGCTTCGGTTGATTAACACCGGGGAGCTGTTTTTT. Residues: CASTRTGLRLINTGELFF.

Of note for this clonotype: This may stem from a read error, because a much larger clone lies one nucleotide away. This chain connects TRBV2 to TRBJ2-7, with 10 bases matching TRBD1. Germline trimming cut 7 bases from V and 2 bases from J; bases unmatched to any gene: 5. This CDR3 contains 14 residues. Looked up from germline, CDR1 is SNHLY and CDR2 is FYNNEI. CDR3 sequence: CASTWTGGAYEQYF. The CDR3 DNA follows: TGTGCCAGCACTTGGACAGGGGGGGCCTACGAGCAGTACTTC.

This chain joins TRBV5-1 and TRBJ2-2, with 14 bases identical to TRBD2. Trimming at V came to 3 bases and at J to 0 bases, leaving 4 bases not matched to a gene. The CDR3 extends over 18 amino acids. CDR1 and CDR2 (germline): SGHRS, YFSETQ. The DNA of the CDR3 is TGCGCCAGCAGCTCAAGACTAGCGGGAGGGCCGAACACCGGGGAGCTGTTTTTT. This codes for CASSSRLAGGPNTGELFF. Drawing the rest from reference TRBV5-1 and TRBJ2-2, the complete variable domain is KAGVTQTPRYLIKTRGQQVTLSCSPISGHRSVSWYQQTPGQGLQFLFEYFSETQRNKGNFPGRFSGRQFSNSRSEMNVSTLELGDSALYLCASSSRLAGGPNTGELFFGEGSRLTVL.

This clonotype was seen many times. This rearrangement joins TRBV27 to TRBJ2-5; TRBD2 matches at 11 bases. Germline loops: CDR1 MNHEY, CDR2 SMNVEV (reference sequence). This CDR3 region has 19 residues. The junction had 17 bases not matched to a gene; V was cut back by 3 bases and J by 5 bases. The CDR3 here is CASSFGYPFLAGGRETQYF. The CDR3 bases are TGTGCCAGCAGTTTCGGTTACCCCTTCCTAGCGGGAGGTCGGGAGACCCAGTACTTC.

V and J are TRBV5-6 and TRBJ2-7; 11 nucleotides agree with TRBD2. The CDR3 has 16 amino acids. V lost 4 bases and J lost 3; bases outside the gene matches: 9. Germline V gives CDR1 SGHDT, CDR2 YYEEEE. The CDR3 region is CASSPLAGGGGYEQYF. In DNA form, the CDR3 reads TGTGCCAGCAGCCCCCTAGCGGGAGGAGGGGGCTACGAGCAGTACTTC.

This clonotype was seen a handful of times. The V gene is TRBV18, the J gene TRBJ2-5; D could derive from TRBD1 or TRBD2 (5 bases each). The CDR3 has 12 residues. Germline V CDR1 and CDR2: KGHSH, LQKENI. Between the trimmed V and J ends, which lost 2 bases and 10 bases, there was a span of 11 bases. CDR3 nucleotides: TGTGCCAGCTCACCAATGAGGGGAGACCAGTACTTC. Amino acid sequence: CASSPMRGDQYF.

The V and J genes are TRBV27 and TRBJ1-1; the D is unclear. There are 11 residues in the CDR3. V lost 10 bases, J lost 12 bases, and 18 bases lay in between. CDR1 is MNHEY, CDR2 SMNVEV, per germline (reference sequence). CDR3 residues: CATYGPSGPFF. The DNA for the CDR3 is TGTGCCACTTATGGACCGTCGGGCCCTTTCTTT.

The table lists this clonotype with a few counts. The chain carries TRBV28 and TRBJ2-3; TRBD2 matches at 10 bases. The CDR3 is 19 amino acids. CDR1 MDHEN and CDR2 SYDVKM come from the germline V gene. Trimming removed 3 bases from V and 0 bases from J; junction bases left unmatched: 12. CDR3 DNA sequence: TGTGCCAGCAGTTTGTTCCTTACTAGCGGGACTACTAGCACAGATACGCAGTATTTT. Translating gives CASSLFLTSGTTSTDTQYF.